These 5 T cell receptor beta chains originate from one sample sequenced in a study of T cell changes during pregnancy in multiple sclerosis. TCRdb keeps only in-frame clones here, not all; method: immunoSEQ multiplex PCR. The sample holds about 120,000 clones, 80% to 95% seen once. The sequenced sample was peripheral blood, obtained in the third trimester of pregnancy. These receptors were taken from a female donor with multiple sclerosis, enrolled in a pregnancy study.

The sample holds a few counts of this clone. This chain uses TRBV6-6 with TRBJ1-6, with no clear D. Trimming stripped 5 bases from V and 10 bases from J, with 12 bases between. Germline lookup yields CDR1 MNHNY and CDR2 SVGAGI (reference sequence). The length of the CDR3 is 13 residues. DNA of the CDR3: TGTGCCAGCAGTATACAGAATCTATCACCCCTCCACTTT. It encodes CASSIQNLSPLHF.

This clone was observed a single time. The J gene is TRBJ2-3, the V gene TRBV7-2; D call uncertain. The CDR3 is made up of 13 amino acids. Germline CDR1 reads SGHTA; CDR2 reads FQGNSA. Trimming removed 5 bases at V and 4 bases at J, with 10 bases between. CDR3 loop: CASSRRSPDTQYF. CDR3 sequence (DNA): TGTGCCAGCAGCCGTCGGTCCCCAGATACGCAGTATTTT. Combining the CDR3 with reference TRBV7-2 and TRBJ2-3 gives the whole variable domain GAGVSQSPSNKVTEKGKDVELRCDPISGHTALYWYRQSLGQGLEFLIYFQGNSAPDKSGLPSDRFSAERTGGSVSTLTIQRTQQEDSAVYLCASSRRSPDTQYFGPGTRLTVL.

The rearrangement links TRBV7-9 to TRBJ2-1; TRBD2 aligns across 7 bases. From germline, CDR1 is SEHNR and CDR2 FQNEAQ (reference sequence). V shed 0 bases, J shed 3 bases, and the junction held 8 bases outside the gene matches. The length of the CDR3 is 17 residues. CDR3 in amino acids: CASSLATRDYYYNEQFF. CDR3 DNA: TGTGCCAGCAGCTTAGCAACAAGGGACTACTACTACAATGAGCAGTTCTTC. Full variable domain (missing parts from reference TRBV7-9 and TRBJ2-1): DTGVSQNPRHKITKRGQNVTFRCDPISEHNRLYWYRQTLGQGPEFLTYFQNEAQLEKSRLLSDRFSAERPKGSFSTLEIQRTEQGDSAMYLCASSLATRDYYYNEQFFGPGTRLTVL.

The chain recombines TRBV5-1 with TRBJ2-2; possible D gene TRBD1, 5 bases. The V and J ends lost 0 bases and 2 bases respectively, with 17 bases between them. This CDR3 region has 18 residues. Per germline, CDR1 SGHRS and CDR2 YFSETQ. In nucleotides, the CDR3 is TGCGCCAGCAGCTTGGGCAGCTACAAAGGGGTAAACACCGGGGAGCTGTTTTTT. This translates into CASSLGSYKGVNTGELFF.

The chain uses TRBV18 and TRBJ1-2; D is possibly TRBD1 (6 bases). Looked up from germline, CDR1 is KGHSH and CDR2 is LQKENI. Between the trimmed V and J ends, which lost 2 bases and 5 bases, there was a span of 12 bases. The CDR3 is made up of 14 amino acids. CDR3 loop: CASSPGRTEYGYTF. Written as DNA, the CDR3 is TGTGCCAGCTCACCAGGTCGGACAGAATATGGCTACACCTTC.